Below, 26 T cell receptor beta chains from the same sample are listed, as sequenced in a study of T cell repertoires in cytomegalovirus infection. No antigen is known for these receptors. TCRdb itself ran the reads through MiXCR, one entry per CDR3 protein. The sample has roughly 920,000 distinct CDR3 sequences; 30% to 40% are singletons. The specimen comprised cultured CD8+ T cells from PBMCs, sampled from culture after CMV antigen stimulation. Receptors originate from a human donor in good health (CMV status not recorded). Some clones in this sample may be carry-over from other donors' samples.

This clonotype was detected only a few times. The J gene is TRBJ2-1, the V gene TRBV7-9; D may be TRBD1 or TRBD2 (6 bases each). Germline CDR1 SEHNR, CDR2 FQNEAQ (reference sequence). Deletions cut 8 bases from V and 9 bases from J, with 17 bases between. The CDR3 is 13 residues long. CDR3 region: CASEGRGVGEQFF. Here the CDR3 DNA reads TGTGCCAGCGAAGGAAGGGGGGTGGGTGAGCAGTTCTTC.

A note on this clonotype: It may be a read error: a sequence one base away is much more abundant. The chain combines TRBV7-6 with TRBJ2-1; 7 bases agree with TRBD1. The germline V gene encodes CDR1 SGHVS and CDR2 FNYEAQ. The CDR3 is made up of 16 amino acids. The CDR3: CANSSWTGSSYNEQFF. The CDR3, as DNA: TGTGCCAACAGCTCCTGGACAGGAAGCTCCTACAATGAGCAGTTCTTC.

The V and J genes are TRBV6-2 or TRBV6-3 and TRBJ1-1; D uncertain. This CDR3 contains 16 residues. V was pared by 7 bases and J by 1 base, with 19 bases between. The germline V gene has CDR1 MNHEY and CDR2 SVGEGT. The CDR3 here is CASIRVLTFGNTEAFF. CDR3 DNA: TGTGCCAGCATCCGGGTCCTAACCTTTGGGAACACTGAAGCTTTCTTT.

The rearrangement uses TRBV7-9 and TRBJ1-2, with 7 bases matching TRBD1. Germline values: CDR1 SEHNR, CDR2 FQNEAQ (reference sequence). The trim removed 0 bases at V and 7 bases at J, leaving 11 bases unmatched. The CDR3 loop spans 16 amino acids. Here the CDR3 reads CASSLATQGVGGGYTF. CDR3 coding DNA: TGTGCCAGCAGCTTAGCTACCCAGGGGGTAGGCGGTGGCTACACCTTC. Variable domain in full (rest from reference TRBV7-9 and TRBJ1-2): DTGVSQNPRHKITKRGQNVTFRCDPISEHNRLYWYRQTLGQGPEFLTYFQNEAQLEKSRLLSDRFSAERPKGSFSTLEIQRTEQGDSAMYLCASSLATQGVGGGYTFGSGTRLTVV.

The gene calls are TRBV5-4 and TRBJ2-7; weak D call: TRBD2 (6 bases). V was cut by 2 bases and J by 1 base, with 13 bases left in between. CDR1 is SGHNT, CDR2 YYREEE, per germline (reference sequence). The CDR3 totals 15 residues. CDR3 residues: CASSFGRGESYEQYF. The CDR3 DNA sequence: TGTGCCAGCAGCTTCGGGCGGGGCGAATCCTACGAGCAGTACTTC. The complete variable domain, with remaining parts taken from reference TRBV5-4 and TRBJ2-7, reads ETGVTQSPTHLIKTRGQQVTLRCSSQSGHNTVSWYQQALGQGPQFIFQYYREEENGRGNFPPRFSGLQFPNYSSELNVNALELDDSALYLCASSFGRGESYEQYFGPGTRLTVT.

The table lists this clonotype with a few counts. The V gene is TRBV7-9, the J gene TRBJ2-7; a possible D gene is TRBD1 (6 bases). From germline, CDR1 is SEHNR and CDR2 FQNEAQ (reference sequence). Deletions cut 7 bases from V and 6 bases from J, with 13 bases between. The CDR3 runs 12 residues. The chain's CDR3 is CASTLGASEQYF. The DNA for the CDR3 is TGTGCCAGCACCCTGGGGGCAAGCGAGCAGTACTTC. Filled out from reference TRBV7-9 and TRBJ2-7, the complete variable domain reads DTGVSQNPRHKITKRGQNVTFRCDPISEHNRLYWYRQTLGQGPEFLTYFQNEAQLEKSRLLSDRFSAERPKGSFSTLEIQRTEQGDSAMYLCASTLGASEQYFGPGTRLTVT.

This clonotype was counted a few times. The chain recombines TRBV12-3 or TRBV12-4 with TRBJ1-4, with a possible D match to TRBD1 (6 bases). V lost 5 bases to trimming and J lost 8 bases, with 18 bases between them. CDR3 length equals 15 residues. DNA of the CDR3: TGTGCCAGCAGTCCCCCGGGGGCGCAGGGGGAAAAACTGTTTTTT. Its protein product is CASSPPGAQGEKLFF.

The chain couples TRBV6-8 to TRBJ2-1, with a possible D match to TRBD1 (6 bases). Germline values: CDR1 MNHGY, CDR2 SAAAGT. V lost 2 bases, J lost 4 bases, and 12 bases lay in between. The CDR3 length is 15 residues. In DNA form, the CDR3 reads TGTGCCAGCAGTTACGCAGGGGCAGGGTACAATGAGCAGTTCTTC. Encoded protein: CASSYAGAGYNEQFF.

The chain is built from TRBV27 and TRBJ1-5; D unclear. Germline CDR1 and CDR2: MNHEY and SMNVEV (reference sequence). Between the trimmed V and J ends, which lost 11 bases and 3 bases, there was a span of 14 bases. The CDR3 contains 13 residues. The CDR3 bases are TGTGCCGTAATAGCGGGGAACAATCAGCCCCAGCATTTT. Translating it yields CAVIAGNNQPQHF.

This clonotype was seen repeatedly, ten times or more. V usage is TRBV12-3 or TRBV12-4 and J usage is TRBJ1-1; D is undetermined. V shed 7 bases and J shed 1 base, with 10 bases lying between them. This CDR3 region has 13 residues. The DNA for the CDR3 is TGTGCCAGCACCGACGAGACGAACACTGAAGCTTTCTTT. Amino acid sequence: CASTDETNTEAFF.

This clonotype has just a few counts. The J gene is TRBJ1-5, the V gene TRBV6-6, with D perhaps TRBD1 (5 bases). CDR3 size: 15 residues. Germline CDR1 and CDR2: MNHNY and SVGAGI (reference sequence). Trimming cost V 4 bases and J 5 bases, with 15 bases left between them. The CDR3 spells CASSSRDAFDQPQHF. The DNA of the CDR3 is TGTGCCAGCAGTTCCCGGGACGCCTTCGATCAGCCCCAGCATTTT.

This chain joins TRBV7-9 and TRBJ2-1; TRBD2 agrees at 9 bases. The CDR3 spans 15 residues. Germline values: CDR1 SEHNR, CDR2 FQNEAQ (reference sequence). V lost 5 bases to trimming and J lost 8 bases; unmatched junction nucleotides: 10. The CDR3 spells CASSRGGAPLDEQFF. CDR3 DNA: TGTGCCAGCAGCCGCGGGGGGGCACCTTTGGATGAGCAGTTCTTC.

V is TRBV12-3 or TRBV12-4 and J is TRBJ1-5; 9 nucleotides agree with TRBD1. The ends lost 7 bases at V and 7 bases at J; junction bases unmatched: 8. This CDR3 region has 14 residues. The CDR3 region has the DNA TGTGCCAGCACAGGACAGGGGAATGGACAGCCCCAGCATTTT. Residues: CASTGQGNGQPQHF.

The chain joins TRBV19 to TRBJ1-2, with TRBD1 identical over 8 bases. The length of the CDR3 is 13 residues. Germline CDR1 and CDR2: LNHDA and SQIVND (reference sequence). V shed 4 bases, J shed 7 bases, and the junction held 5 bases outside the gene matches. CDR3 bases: TGTGCCAGTAGTACCGGACAGGGCAGTGGCTACACCTTC. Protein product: CASSTGQGSGYTF.

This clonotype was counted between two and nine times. CDR3 DNA: TGTGCCACCAGCACCGGCCGGGGGAGGTTAGAGACCCAGTACTTC. Protein sequence: CATSTGRGRLETQYF. The chain is built from TRBV15 and TRBJ2-5, with D possibly matching TRBD2 (6 bases). Germline V lookup: CDR1 LNHNV, CDR2 YYDKDF (reference sequence). Between the trimmed V and J ends, which lost 4 bases and 4 bases, there was a span of 16 bases. The CDR3 has 15 amino acids.

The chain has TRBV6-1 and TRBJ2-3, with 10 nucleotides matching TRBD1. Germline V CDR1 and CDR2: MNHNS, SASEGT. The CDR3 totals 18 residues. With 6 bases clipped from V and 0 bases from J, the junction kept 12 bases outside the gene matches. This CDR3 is CASRIPGQGTSSTDTQYF. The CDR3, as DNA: TGTGCCAGCAGGATACCGGGACAGGGGACCTCTAGCACAGATACGCAGTATTTT.

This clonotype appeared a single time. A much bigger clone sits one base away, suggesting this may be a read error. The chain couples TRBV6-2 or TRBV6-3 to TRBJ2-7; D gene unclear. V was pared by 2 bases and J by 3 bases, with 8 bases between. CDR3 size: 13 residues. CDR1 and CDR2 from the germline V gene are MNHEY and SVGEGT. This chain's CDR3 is CASSYEACYEQYV. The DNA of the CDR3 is TGTGCCAGCAGTTACGAGGCTTGCTACGAGCAGTACGTC.

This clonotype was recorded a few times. CDR3 DNA: TGTGCCAGCAGCTTGGGGGTCGGGGGAGCCAAAAACATTCAGTACTTC. Amino acids: CASSLGVGGAKNIQYF. This chain uses TRBV5-4 with TRBJ2-4; perhaps TRBD2 as D (6 bases). Looked up from germline, CDR1 is SGHNT and CDR2 is YYREEE (reference sequence). The CDR3 extends over 16 amino acids. Trimming shortened V by 0 bases and J by 0 bases, and 10 bases separated the two germline ends.

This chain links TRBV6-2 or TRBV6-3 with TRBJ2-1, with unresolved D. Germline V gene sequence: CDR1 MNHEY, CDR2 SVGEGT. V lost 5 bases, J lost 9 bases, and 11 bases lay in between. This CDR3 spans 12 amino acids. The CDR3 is CASSPPVGEQFF. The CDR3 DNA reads TGTGCCAGCAGTCCCCCAGTGGGTGAGCAGTTCTTC.

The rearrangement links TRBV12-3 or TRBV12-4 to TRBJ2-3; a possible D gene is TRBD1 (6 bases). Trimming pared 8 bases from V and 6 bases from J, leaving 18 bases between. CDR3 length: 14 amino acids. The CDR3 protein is CASGGHSFVDTQYF. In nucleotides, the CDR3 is TGTGCCAGCGGGGGCCATTCCTTTGTCGATACGCAGTATTTT.

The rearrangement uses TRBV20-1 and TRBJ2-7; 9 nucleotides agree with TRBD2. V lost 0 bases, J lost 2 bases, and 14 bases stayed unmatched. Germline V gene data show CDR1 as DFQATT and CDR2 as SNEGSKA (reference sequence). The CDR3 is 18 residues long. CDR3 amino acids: CSARDGASGDLVTYEQYF. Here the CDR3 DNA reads TGCAGTGCTAGAGATGGGGCTAGCGGGGATCTCGTTACCTACGAGCAGTACTTC.

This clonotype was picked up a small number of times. The CDR3 DNA follows: TGCAGTGCGAGACTACCTTTTGACAGAGCTAACTATGGCTACACCTTC. This sequence encodes CSARLPFDRANYGYTF. The chain has TRBV20-1 and TRBJ1-2, with D possibly matching TRBD1 (5 bases). The CDR3 length is 16 residues. The germline V and J ends were trimmed by 6 bases and 0 bases, with 20 bases remaining between them. Germline CDR1 DFQATT, CDR2 SNEGSKA (reference sequence).

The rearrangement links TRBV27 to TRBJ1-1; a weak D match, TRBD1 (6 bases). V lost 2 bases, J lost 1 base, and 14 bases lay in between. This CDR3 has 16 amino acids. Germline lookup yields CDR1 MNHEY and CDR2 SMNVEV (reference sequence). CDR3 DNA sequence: TGTGCCAGCAGTTTAACCACCGACAGGAAGAACACTGAAGCTTTCTTT. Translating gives CASSLTTDRKNTEAFF.

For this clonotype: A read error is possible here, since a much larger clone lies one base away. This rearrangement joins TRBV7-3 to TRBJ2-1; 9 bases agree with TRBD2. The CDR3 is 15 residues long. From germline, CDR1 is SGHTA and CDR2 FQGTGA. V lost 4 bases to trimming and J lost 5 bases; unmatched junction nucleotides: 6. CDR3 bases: TGTGCCAGCAGCTGGGGGACTAGCCGGGACAATGAGCAGTTCTTC. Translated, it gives CASSWGTSRDNEQFF.

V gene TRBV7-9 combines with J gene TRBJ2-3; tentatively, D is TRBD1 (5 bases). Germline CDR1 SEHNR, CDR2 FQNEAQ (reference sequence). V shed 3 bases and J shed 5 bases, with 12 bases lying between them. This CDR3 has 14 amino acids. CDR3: CASSFQGVGDTQYF. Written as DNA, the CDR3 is TGTGCCAGCAGCTTTCAAGGGGTGGGAGATACGCAGTATTTT.

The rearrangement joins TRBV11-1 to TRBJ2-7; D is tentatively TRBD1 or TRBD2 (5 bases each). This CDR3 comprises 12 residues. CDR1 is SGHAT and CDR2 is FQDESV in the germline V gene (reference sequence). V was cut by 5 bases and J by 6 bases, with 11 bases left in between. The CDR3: CASSKPGREQYV. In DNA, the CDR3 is TGTGCCAGCAGCAAGCCGGGGCGCGAGCAGTACGTC.